The rows below give T cell receptor beta chains drawn from one sample of a study of cytomegalovirus exposure and HLA in healthy donors. The data were produced by immunoSEQ multiplex PCR, yet TCRdb's version contains in-frame clones alone and is incomplete. The sample lists about 150,000 clones; 75% to 85% were seen once. Sequenced: PBMCs. The receptors stem from a man aged 30 to 45 in good health and CMV-seropositive. Both conserved end residues are part of each CDR3. The order of the fields is CDR3 length, V gene, clone size, J gene, D gene, CDR3 DNA, CDR3 protein. A D gene is named only where the DNA matches it firmly. Size is omitted from some rows. Given values are once, few, many or a class for expanded clones.

len: 12
v_gene: TRBV6-4
abundance: NA
j_gene: TRBJ2-2
d_gene: NA
CDR3nt: TGTGCCAGCAGGGGGCGGACCGGGGAGCTGTTTTTT
CDR3aa: CASRGRTGELFF

len: 14
v_gene: TRBV2
abundance: once
j_gene: TRBJ2-2
d_gene: NA
CDR3nt: TGTGCCCGAGGTCGCGGGCTAAACACCGGGGAGCTGTTTTTT
CDR3aa: CARGRGLNTGELFF

len: 12
v_gene: TRBV29-1
abundance: NA
j_gene: TRBJ2-7
d_gene: TRBD1
CDR3nt: TGCAGCGTTGGACAGGGTACCTACGAGCAGTACTTC
CDR3aa: CSVGQGTYEQYF

len: 11
v_gene: TRBV6-5
abundance: few
j_gene: TRBJ1-5
d_gene: NA
CDR3nt: TGTGCCAGCAGCCTCGATCAGCCCCAGCATTTT
CDR3aa: CASSLDQPQHF

len: 13
v_gene: TRBV12-5
abundance: NA
j_gene: TRBJ2-4
d_gene: NA
CDR3nt: TGTGCTAGTGGCCGAGGACGGGATCCCGTTCAGTACTTC
CDR3aa: CASGRGRDPVQYF

len: 15
v_gene: TRBV5-4
abundance: NA
j_gene: TRBJ2-1
d_gene: NA
CDR3nt: TGTGCCAGCAGCTTGGAGTTCGAACTAAACAATGAGCAGTTCTTC
CDR3aa: CASSLEFELNNEQFF

len: 17
v_gene: TRBV19
abundance: NA
j_gene: TRBJ1-4
d_gene: NA
CDR3nt: TGTGCCAGTAGTTTCGCCGCGACCGGGGGGCTGGGAGAAAAACTGTTTTTT
CDR3aa: CASSFAATGGLGEKLFF

len: 16
v_gene: TRBV14
abundance: once
j_gene: TRBJ1-1
d_gene: NA
CDR3nt: TGTGCCAGCAGCCAATACAGGGCCAGTTGGGGCACTGAAGCTTTCTTT
CDR3aa: CASSQYRASWGTEAFF

len: 13
v_gene: TRBV10-1
abundance: NA
j_gene: TRBJ2-2
d_gene: NA
CDR3nt: TGCGCCAGCAGCCGAACTTCGACCGGGGAGCTGTTTTTT
CDR3aa: CASSRTSTGELFF

len: 17
v_gene: TRBV4-3
abundance: NA
j_gene: TRBJ1-2
d_gene: NA
CDR3nt: TGCGCCAGCAGCCAAGATGGCGTGGGCAACCTTAACTATGGCTACACCTTC
CDR3aa: CASSQDGVGNLNYGYTF

len: 11
v_gene: TRBV5-4
abundance: NA
j_gene: TRBJ2-7
d_gene: NA
CDR3nt: TGTGCCAGCACCGATTACTACGAGCAGTACTTC
CDR3aa: CASTDYYEQYF

len: 13
v_gene: TRBV27
abundance: NA
j_gene: TRBJ1-1
d_gene: NA
CDR3nt: TGTGCCAGCAGAACCAGGGGTTGGACTGAAGCTTTCTTT
CDR3aa: CASRTRGWTEAFF

len: 17
v_gene: TRBV2
abundance: NA
j_gene: TRBJ2-6
d_gene: NA
CDR3nt: TGTGCCAGCAGACGTTTACTGGGGGGGCGCGGGGCCAACGTCCTGACTTTC
CDR3aa: CASRRLLGGRGANVLTF

len: 14
v_gene: TRBV9
abundance: NA
j_gene: TRBJ2-5
d_gene: TRBD1
CDR3nt: TGTGCCAGCAGCCTTGCAGGGGGCTCAGAGACCCAGTACTTC
CDR3aa: CASSLAGGSETQYF

len: 10
v_gene: TRBV2
abundance: few
j_gene: TRBJ1-2
d_gene: NA
CDR3nt: TGTGCCAGCAGTGTAGTTGGCTACACCTTC
CDR3aa: CASSVVGYTF

len: 13
v_gene: TRBV27
abundance: few
j_gene: TRBJ1-5
d_gene: TRBD1
CDR3nt: TGTGCCAGCAAAGGACAGGGCGCTCAGCCCCAGCATTTT
CDR3aa: CASKGQGAQPQHF

len: 13
v_gene: TRBV27
abundance: NA
j_gene: TRBJ1-1
d_gene: NA
CDR3nt: TGTGCCAGCAGGGTGGGGGCGAACACTGAAGCTTTCTTT
CDR3aa: CASRVGANTEAFF

len: 13
v_gene: TRBV9
abundance: NA
j_gene: TRBJ2-1
d_gene: NA
CDR3nt: TGTGCCAGCGCCCCGACTTCATGGGATGAGCAGTTCTTC
CDR3aa: CASAPTSWDEQFF

len: 15
v_gene: TRBV19
abundance: once
j_gene: TRBJ2-5
d_gene: NA
CDR3nt: TGTGCCAGTAGTATTTCCGGCAGTTTAGCAGAGACCCAGTACTTC
CDR3aa: CASSISGSLAETQYF

len: 16
v_gene: TRBV27
abundance: few
j_gene: TRBJ2-1
d_gene: TRBD2
CDR3nt: TGTGCCAGCAGTCCCTTTGCTAGCGGGGGGGTGGGTGAGCAGTTCTTC
CDR3aa: CASSPFASGGVGEQFF

len: 16
v_gene: TRBV30
abundance: few
j_gene: TRBJ1-3
d_gene: TRBD1
CDR3nt: TGTGCCTGGAGTCCCGGGACAGGGGGGCCTGGAAACACCATATATTTT
CDR3aa: CAWSPGTGGPGNTIYF

len: 13
v_gene: TRBV6-5
abundance: NA
j_gene: TRBJ2-5
d_gene: NA
CDR3nt: TGTGCCAGCAGTTACGCCCAGCAAGAGACCCAGTACTTC
CDR3aa: CASSYAQQETQYF

len: 18
v_gene: TRBV5-1
abundance: once
j_gene: TRBJ1-4
d_gene: TRBD1
CDR3nt: TGCGCCAGCAGCTCTGGGGGGACAGGGGGGACCTTAAGAGAAAAACTGTTTTTT
CDR3aa: CASSSGGTGGTLREKLFF

len: 14
v_gene: TRBV7-2
abundance: once
j_gene: TRBJ1-1
d_gene: NA
CDR3nt: TGTGCCAGCAGCTTAGTAGGGGGGAACACTGAAGCTTTCTTT
CDR3aa: CASSLVGGNTEAFF

len: 17
v_gene: TRBV7-8
abundance: NA
j_gene: TRBJ2-3
d_gene: TRBD2
CDR3nt: TGTGCCAGCAGCTTATTTAACGGGGGGGCCGGCACAGATACGCAGTATTTT
CDR3aa: CASSLFNGGAGTDTQYF

len: 16
v_gene: TRBV28
abundance: once
j_gene: TRBJ2-3
d_gene: TRBD2
CDR3nt: TGTGCCAGCAGCTCTGGGACTAGCGGGGGCACAGATACGCAGTATTTT
CDR3aa: CASSSGTSGGTDTQYF

len: 14
v_gene: TRBV27
abundance: NA
j_gene: TRBJ2-7
d_gene: TRBD2
CDR3nt: TGTGCCAGCAGACCTCGTAGCGGGGCCTACGAGCAGTACTTC
CDR3aa: CASRPRSGAYEQYF